The TCR beta chain described here comes from a study of cytomegalovirus exposure and HLA in healthy donors. For the study at large: Tens of millions of unique TCRs from HLA-typed donors were held in an early release of data.

Germline values: CDR1 SGHDN, CDR2 FVKESK. CDR3 size: 16 residues. The J segment lost 2 bases and the V segment lost 4 bases, leaving 10 bases of the junction unmatched. When sampled, the donors appeared nominally healthy, though they likely had unrecorded immune exposures. The PCR contained 60 Vbeta and 13 Jbeta primers. Generated by immunoSEQ multiplex PCR, the TCRdb table keeps only in-frame clones and is missing some. The profile covers over 200,000 clones, with over 65% appearing a single time and over 1% taken by the ten largest. The sequenced sample was PBMCs. The sequence was obtained from a human donor in good health. The chain carries TRBV14 and TRBJ2-5, with 7 bases lining up with TRBD1. This CDR3 reads CASSPLTGNSQETQYF. For the CDR3, the DNA is TGTGCCAGCAGCCCCCTGACAGGGAATTCGCAAGAGACCCAGTACTTC. The whole variable domain, remainder taken from reference TRBV14 and TRBJ2-5, is EAGVTQFPSHSVIEKGQTVTLRCDPISGHDNLYWYRRVMGKEIKFLLHFVKESKQDESGMPNNRFLAERTGGTYSTLKVQPAELEDSGVYFCASSPLTGNSQETQYFGPGTRLLVL.